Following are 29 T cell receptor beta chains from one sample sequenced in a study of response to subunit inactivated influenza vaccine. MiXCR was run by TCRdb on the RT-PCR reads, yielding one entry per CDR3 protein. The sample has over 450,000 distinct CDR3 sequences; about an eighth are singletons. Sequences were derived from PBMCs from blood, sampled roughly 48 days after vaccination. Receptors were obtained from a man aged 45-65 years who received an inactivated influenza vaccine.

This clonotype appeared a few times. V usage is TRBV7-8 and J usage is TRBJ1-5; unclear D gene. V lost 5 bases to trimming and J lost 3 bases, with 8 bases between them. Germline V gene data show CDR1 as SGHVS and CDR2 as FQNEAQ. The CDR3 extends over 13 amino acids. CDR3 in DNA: TGTGCCAGCAGCGACCGGACCAATCAGCCCCAGCATTTT. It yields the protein CASSDRTNQPQHF.

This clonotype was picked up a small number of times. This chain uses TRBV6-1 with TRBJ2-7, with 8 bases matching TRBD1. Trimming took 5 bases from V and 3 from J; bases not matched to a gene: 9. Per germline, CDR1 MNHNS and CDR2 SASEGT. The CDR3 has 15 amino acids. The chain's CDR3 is CASSRAGGGNYEQYF. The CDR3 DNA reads TGTGCCAGCAGTAGAGCAGGGGGCGGTAACTACGAGCAGTACTTC.

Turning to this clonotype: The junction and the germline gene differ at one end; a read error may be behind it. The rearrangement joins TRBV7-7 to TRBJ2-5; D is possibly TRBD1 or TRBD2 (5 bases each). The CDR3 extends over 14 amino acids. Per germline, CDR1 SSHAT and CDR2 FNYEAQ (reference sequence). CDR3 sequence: CASSLLGTGQTQYF. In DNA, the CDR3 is TGTGCTAGCAGCTTACTTGGGACGGGACAGACCCAGTACTTC.

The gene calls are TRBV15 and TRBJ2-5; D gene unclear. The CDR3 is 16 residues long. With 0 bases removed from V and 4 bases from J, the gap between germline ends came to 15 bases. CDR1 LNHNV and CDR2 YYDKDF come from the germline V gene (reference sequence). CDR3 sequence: CATSRDIRRVPETQYF. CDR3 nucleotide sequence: TGTGCCACCAGCAGAGATATAAGAAGGGTTCCAGAGACCCAGTACTTC.

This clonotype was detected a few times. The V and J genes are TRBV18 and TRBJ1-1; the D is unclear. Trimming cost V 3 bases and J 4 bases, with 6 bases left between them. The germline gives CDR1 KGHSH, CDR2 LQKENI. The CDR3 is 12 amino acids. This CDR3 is CASSPEGTEAFF. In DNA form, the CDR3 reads TGTGCCAGCTCACCGGAGGGCACTGAAGCTTTCTTT.

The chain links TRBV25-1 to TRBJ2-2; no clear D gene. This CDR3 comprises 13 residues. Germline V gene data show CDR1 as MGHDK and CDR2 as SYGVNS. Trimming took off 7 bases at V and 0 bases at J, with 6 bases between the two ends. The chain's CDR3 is CASTRANTGELFF. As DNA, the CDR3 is TGTGCCAGCACCAGAGCGAACACCGGGGAGCTGTTTTTT.

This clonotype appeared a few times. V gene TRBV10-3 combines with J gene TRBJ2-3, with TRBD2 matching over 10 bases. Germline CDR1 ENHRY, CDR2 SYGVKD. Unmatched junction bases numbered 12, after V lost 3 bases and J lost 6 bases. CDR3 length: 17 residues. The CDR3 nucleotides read TGTGCCATCAGTGACATTATAGCGGGGGGCGCCATGGATACGCAGTATTTT. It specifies CAISDIIAGGAMDTQYF.

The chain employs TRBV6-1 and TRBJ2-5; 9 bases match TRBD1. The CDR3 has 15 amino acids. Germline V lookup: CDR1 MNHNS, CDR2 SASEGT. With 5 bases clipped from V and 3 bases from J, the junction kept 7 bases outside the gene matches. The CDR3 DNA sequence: TGTGCCAGCAGTCAAACAGGGGGCTGGGAAGAGACCCAGTACTTC. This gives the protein CASSQTGGWEETQYF.

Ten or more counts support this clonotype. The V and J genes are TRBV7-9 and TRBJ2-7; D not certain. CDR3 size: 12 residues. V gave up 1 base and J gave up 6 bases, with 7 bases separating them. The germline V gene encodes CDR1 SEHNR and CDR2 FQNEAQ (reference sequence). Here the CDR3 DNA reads TGTGCCAGCAGCTTAGGGGGTAGCGAGCAGTACTTC. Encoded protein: CASSLGGSEQYF.

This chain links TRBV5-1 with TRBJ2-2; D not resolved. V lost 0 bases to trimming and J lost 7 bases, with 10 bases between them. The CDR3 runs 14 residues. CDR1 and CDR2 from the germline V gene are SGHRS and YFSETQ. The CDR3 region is CASSLANFGGELFF. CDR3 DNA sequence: TGCGCCAGCAGCTTGGCTAATTTCGGCGGGGAGCTGTTTTTT.

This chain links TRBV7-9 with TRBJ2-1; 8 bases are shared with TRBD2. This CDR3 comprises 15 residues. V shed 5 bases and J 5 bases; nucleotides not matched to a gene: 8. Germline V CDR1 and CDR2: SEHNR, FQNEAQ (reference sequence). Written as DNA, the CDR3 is TGTGCCAGCAGCCCCCGTTTAGCGGGGAACAATGAGCAGTTCTTC. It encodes CASSPRLAGNNEQFF. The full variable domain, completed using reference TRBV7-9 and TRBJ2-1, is DTGVSQNPRHKITKRGQNVTFRCDPISEHNRLYWYRQTLGQGPEFLTYFQNEAQLEKSRLLSDRFSAERPKGSFSTLEIQRTEQGDSAMYLCASSPRLAGNNEQFFGPGTRLTVL.

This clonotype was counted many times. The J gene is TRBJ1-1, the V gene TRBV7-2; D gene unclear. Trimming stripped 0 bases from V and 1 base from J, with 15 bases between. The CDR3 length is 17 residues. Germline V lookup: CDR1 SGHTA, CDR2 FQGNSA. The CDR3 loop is CASSLAGVWQANTEAFF. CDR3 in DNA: TGTGCCAGCAGCTTAGCGGGCGTGTGGCAGGCGAACACTGAAGCTTTCTTT.

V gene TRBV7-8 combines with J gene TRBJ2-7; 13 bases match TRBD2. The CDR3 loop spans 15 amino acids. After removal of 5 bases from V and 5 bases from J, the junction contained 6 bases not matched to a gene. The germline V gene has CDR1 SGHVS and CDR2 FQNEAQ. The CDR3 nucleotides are TGTGCCAGCAGCCCCGGACTAGCGGGAGAAGACGAGCAGTACTTC. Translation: CASSPGLAGEDEQYF.

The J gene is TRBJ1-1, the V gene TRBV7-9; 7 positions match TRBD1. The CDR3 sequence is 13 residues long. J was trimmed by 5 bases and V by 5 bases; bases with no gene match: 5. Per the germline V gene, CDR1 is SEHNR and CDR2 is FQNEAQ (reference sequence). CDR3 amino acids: CASSQQGLTEAFF. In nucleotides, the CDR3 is TGTGCCAGCAGCCAACAGGGGTTGACTGAAGCTTTCTTT.

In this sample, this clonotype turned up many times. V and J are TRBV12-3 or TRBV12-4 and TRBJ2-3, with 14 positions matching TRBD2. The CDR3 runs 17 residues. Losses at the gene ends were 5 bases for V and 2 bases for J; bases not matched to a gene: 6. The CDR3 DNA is TGTGCCAGCAGTCCGCGGACTAGCGGGGGGATCACAGATACGCAGTATTTT. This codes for CASSPRTSGGITDTQYF.

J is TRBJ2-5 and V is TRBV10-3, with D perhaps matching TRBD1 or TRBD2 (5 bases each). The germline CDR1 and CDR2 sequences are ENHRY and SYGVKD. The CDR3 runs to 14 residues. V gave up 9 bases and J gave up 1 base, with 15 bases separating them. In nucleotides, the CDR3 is TGTGCCATGGGGGAGACGGGAACCCAAGAGACCCAGTACTTC. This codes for CAMGETGTQETQYF.

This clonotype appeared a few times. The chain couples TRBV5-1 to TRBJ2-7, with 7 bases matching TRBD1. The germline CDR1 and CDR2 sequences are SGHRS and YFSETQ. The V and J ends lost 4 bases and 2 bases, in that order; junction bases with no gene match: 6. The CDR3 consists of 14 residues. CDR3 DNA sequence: TGCGCCAGCAGCAGAGAGGGACAGACCTACGAGCAGTACTTC. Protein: CASSREGQTYEQYF.

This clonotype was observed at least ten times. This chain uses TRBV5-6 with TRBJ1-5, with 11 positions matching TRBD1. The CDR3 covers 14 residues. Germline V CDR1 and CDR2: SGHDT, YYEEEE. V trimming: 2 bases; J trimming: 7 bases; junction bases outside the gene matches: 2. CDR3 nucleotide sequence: TGTGCCAGCAGCTTCGGGACAGGGGGACAGCCCCAGCATTTT. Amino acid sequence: CASSFGTGGQPQHF.

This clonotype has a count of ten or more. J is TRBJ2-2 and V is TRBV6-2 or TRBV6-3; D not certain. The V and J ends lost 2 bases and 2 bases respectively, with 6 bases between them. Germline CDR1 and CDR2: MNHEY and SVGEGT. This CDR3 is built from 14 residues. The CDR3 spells CASSYGVNTGELFF. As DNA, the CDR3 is TGTGCCAGCAGTTACGGGGTTAACACCGGGGAGCTGTTTTTT.

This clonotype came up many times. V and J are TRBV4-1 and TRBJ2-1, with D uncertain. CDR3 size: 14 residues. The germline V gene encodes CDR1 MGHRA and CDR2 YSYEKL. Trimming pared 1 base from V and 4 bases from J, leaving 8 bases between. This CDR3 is CASSQGYSYNEQFF. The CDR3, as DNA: TGCGCCAGCAGCCAAGGATACAGTTACAATGAGCAGTTCTTC.

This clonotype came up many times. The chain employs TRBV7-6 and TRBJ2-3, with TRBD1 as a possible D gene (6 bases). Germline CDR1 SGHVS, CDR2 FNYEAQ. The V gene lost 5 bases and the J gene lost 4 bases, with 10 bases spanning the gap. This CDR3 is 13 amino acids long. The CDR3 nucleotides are TGTGCCAGCAGCCCAAACAGGGCAGATACGCAGTATTTT. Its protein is CASSPNRADTQYF.

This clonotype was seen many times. CDR3 loop: CASSLPGQVDTQYF. The CDR3 DNA reads TGTGCCAGCAGCCTCCCGGGACAGGTAGATACGCAGTATTTT. The rearrangement joins TRBV7-2 to TRBJ2-3, with 8 bases fitting TRBD1. This CDR3 spans 14 amino acids. Germline-derived CDR1 and CDR2 are SGHTA and FQGNSA. V gave up 5 bases and J gave up 5 bases; unmatched junction bases: 6.

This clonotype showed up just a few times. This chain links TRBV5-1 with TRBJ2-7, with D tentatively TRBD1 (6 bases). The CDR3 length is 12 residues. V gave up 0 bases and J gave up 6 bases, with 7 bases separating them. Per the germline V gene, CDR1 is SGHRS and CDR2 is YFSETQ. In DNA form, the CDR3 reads TGCGCCAGCAGCTTGGAACAGGGCGAGCAGTACTTC. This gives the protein CASSLEQGEQYF.

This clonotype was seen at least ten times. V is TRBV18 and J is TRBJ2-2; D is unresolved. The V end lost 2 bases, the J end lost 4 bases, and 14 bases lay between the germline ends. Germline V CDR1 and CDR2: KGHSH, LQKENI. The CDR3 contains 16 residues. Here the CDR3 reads CASSPSYQTLTGELFF. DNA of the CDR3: TGTGCCAGCTCACCATCTTACCAGACCCTCACCGGGGAGCTGTTTTTT.

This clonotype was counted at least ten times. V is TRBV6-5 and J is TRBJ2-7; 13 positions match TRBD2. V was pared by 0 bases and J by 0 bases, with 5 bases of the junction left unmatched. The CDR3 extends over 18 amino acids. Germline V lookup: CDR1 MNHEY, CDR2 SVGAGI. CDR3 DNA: TGTGCCAGCAGTTACTCGACTAGCGGGAGGCCAAGCTCCTACGAGCAGTACTTC. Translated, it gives CASSYSTSGRPSSYEQYF.

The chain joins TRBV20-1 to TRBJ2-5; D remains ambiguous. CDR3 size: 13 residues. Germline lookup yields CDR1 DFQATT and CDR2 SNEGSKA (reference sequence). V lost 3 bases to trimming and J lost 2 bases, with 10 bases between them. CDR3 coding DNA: TGCAGTGCTAGCTGGTCACGACAAGAGACCCAGTACTTC. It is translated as CSASWSRQETQYF.

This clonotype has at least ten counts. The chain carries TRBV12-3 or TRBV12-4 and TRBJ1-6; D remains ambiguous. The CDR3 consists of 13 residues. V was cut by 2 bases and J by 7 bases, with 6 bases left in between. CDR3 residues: CASSLRENSPLHF. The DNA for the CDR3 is TGTGCCAGCAGTTTAAGAGAAAATTCACCCCTCCACTTT.

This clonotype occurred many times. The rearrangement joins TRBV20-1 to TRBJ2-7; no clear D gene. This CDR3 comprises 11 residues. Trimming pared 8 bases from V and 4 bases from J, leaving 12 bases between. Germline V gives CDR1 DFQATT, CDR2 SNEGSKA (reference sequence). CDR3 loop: CSYDGAYEQYF. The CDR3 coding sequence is TGCAGTTACGACGGAGCGTACGAGCAGTACTTC.

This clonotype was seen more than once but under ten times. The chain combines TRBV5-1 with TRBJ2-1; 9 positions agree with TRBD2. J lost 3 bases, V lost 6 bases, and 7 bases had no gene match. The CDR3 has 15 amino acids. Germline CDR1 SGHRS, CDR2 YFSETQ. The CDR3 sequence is CASNLAGKNYNEQFF. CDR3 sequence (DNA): TGCGCCAGCAACCTAGCGGGAAAGAACTACAATGAGCAGTTCTTC.